This is a list of T cell receptor beta chains from one sample in a study of type 1 and type 2 diabetes patients. TCRdb re-derived calls from the multiplex PCR reads in MiXCR, one entry per CDR3 protein. The profile covers 250,000 or so distinct CDR3 sequences, with more than 45% appearing a single time and approximately 13% taken by the ten largest. Sequenced input: peripheral blood mononuclear cells (PBMCs). The receptors originated from a man aged 18-30 years with type 2 diabetes. CDR3s include the opening cysteine and the closing phenylalanine or tryptophan. A D gene is named only where the DNA matches it firmly. Clone size appears in some rows only: once, few, many, or a class for an expanded clone.

TRBJ2-7	-	TRBV5-1	-	TGCGCCAGCAGCTTGTCCAGTCCGGGCGAGCAGTACTTC	CASSLSSPGEQYF
TRBJ2-1	-	TRBV6-5	-	TGTGCCAGCAGTTCACTAACCCCCCTTTACAATGAGCAGTTCTTC	CASSSLTPLYNEQFF
TRBJ1-2	-	TRBV25-1	-	TGTGCCAGCAGTTTAACAGGGTTCCATGGCTACACCTTC	CASSLTGFHGYTF
TRBJ2-7	once	TRBV2	-	TGTGCCAGCAGACCGGGACCAACCACCTACGAGCAGTACTTC	CASRPGPTTYEQYF
TRBJ2-1	-	TRBV29-1	TRBD1	TGCAGCGTTGATGAAGGGACAGGGGAGTTCTTC	CSVDEGTGEFF
TRBJ2-7	-	TRBV6-5	-	TGTGCCAGCAGTCCCCGGACCAACTACGAGCAGTACTTC	CASSPRTNYEQYF
TRBJ1-1	-	TRBV19	TRBD1	TGTGCCAGTTCCCGACGGGGCCCGACAGGGACTGAAGCTTTCTTT	CASSRRGPTGTEAFF
TRBJ2-7	-	TRBV6-5	TRBD1	TGTGCCAGCGGCCGGGACAGGATTTACGAGCAGTACTTC	CASGRDRIYEQYF
TRBJ1-1	few	TRBV19	-	TGTGCCAGTAGTATGGGGGGGACAGAAGCTTTCTTT	CASSMGGTEAFF
TRBJ2-7	-	TRBV7-2	-	TGTGCCAGCAGCTACGCGGGGAGTAAGCAGTACTTC	CASSYAGSKQYF
TRBJ2-5	once	TRBV2	-	TGTGCCAGCAGTGGTGGAGAGGCCCAGTACTTC	CASSGGEAQYF
TRBJ2-1	-	TRBV10-1	TRBD2	TGCGCCAGCAGAGCCCCTTTAGCGGGGGGGAATGAGCAGTTCTTC	CASRAPLAGGNEQFF
TRBJ1-5	-	TRBV10-3	-	TGTGCCATCAGACCGGGGGTGAATCAGCCCCAGCATTTT	CAIRPGVNQPQHF
TRBJ2-3	-	TRBV20-1	TRBD2	TGCAGTGCTGACCCCCGGGGGACTAGCGGGGGGGCAGATACGCAGTATTTT	CSADPRGTSGGADTQYF
TRBJ1-1	-	TRBV7-8	TRBD1	TGTGCCAGCAGCTTCTTGCCGACAGGGGGGTCTGAAGCTTTCTTT	CASSFLPTGGSEAFF
TRBJ2-6	many	TRBV2	-	TGTGCCAGCACTAGTGGACTTTCGCGCTCTGGGGCCAACGTCCTGACTTTC	CASTSGLSRSGANVLTF
TRBJ2-3	-	TRBV28	-	TGTGCCAGCAGTCCCTTTATGGGGGCGTCTAGCACAGATACGCAGTATTTT	CASSPFMGASSTDTQYF